A single sample gave rise to the 15 T cell receptor beta chains below, sequenced in a study of OX40 agonist ivuxolimab in advanced cancers. Sequencing used immunoSEQ multiplex PCR; TCRdb keeps in-frame clones, though not all of them. The sample lists tens of thousands of clones; more than 80% were seen once. Here the sequenced sample was CD4+ or CD8+ T cells sorted from blood, taken in a trial of the OX40 agonist ivuxolimab. These receptors were obtained from an adult with an advanced solid tumor such as melanoma, head and neck, liver or kidney cancer.

This rearrangement joins TRBV7-7 to TRBJ2-6; no firm D call. Trimming shortened V by 4 bases and J by 5 bases, and 18 bases separated the two germline ends. The CDR3 runs 17 residues. Looked up from germline, CDR1 is SSHAT and CDR2 is FNYEAQ (reference sequence). The CDR3 sequence: CASSSHVPQSRANVLTF. In nucleotides, the CDR3 is TGTGCCAGCAGCTCACATGTGCCACAAAGTCGGGCCAACGTCCTGACTTTC.

The chain employs TRBV13 and TRBJ1-1; 7 bases map to TRBD1. The CDR3 consists of 14 residues. Germline trimming cut 4 bases from V and 0 bases from J; bases unmatched to any gene: 2. Germline values: CDR1 PRHDT, CDR2 FYEKMQ (reference sequence). The CDR3 here is CASSSGQLNTEAFF. CDR3 nucleotides: TGTGCCAGCAGCTCGGGACAGCTGAACACTGAAGCTTTCTTT.

The V call is TRBV10-1, the J call TRBJ2-2; D is unresolved. The CDR3 is made up of 14 amino acids. Germline CDR1 and CDR2: WNHNN and SYGVQD (reference sequence). Trimming removed 0 bases at V and 5 bases at J, with 7 bases between. CDR3 sequence (DNA): TGCGCCAGCAGTGAGTCCTTCAGTACCGGGGAGCTGTTTTTT. Translation: CASSESFSTGELFF.

This rearrangement joins TRBV29-1 to TRBJ2-2; D ambiguous. The CDR3 has 11 amino acids. V lost 5 bases, J lost 6 bases, and 7 bases lay in between. The germline gives CDR1 SQVTM, CDR2 ANQGSEA. In nucleotides, the CDR3 is TGCAGCGTTAGTTCATCCGGGGAGCTGTTTTTT. Its translation: CSVSSSGELFF.

The rearrangement joins TRBV27 to TRBJ2-7; D is possibly TRBD1 (5 bases). Per germline, CDR1 MNHEY and CDR2 SMNVEV (reference sequence). The CDR3 has 15 amino acids. V was cut by 4 bases and J by 3 bases, with 16 bases left in between. CDR3 in amino acids: CASSWASGQGYEQYF. The DNA for the CDR3 is TGTGCCAGCAGTTGGGCGTCTGGGCAGGGCTACGAGCAGTACTTC.

V is TRBV6-1 and J is TRBJ1-3; TRBD1 matches at 7 bases. V lost 3 bases to trimming and J lost 2 bases; unmatched junction nucleotides: 7. Germline values: CDR1 MNHNS, CDR2 SASEGT. The CDR3 consists of 16 residues. The CDR3 sequence is CASSDRDRVAGNTIYF. The CDR3 DNA reads TGTGCCAGCAGTGACCGCGACAGGGTAGCTGGAAACACCATATATTTT.

This clone was found once. The chain combines TRBV2 with TRBJ1-1; no firm D call. CDR3 length: 17 amino acids. V shed 3 bases and J shed 9 bases, with 26 bases lying between them. CDR1 is SNHLY, CDR2 FYNNEI, per germline. CDR3 in amino acids: CASSDPTIDGPPGKAFF. In DNA form, the CDR3 reads TGTGCCAGCAGTGACCCCACCATAGATGGACCTCCCGGGAAAGCTTTCTTT.

This chain uses TRBV18 with TRBJ2-2; 12 bases align to TRBD2. The CDR3 is 17 residues long. The trim removed 5 bases at V and 4 bases at J, leaving 8 bases unmatched. The germline V gene has CDR1 KGHSH and CDR2 LQKENI. The CDR3 sequence is CASSSASSGRATGELFF. As DNA, the CDR3 is TGTGCCAGCTCATCTGCCTCTAGCGGGAGGGCCACCGGGGAGCTGTTTTTT. Full variable domain (missing parts from reference TRBV18 and TRBJ2-2): NAGVMQNPRHLVRRRGQEARLRCSPMKGHSHVYWYRQLPEEGLKFMVYLQKENIIDESGMPKERFSAEFPKEGPSILRIQQVVRGDSAAYFCASSSASSGRATGELFFGEGSRLTVL.

V gene TRBV19 combines with J gene TRBJ2-1, with D perhaps TRBD1 or TRBD2 (5 bases each). Germline CDR1 and CDR2: LNHDA and SQIVND (reference sequence). This CDR3 has 14 residues. V gave up 3 bases and J gave up 8 bases, with 14 bases separating them. In nucleotides, the CDR3 is TGTGCCAGTAGTATGTGGGACCCAGGCGATGAGCAGTTCTTC. Translated: CASSMWDPGDEQFF.

The V call is TRBV7-3, the J call TRBJ2-2, with D possibly called TRBD1 or TRBD2 (6 bases each). Germline CDR1 is SGHTA and CDR2 is FQGTGA. V was trimmed by 2 bases and J by 5 bases, leaving 12 bases between them. The CDR3 loop spans 15 amino acids. CDR3 loop: CASSLRGPGTGELFF. As DNA, the CDR3 is TGTGCCAGCAGCTTACGGGGGCCGGGGACCGGGGAGCTGTTTTTT.

Note on this clone: Its ends do not fully match the called genes, so a read error is possible. The V call is TRBV29-1, the J call TRBJ2-1, with D perhaps TRBD1 (5 bases). The CDR3 totals 18 residues. Germline V lookup: CDR1 SQVTM, CDR2 ANQGSEA. In DNA, the CDR3 is TGCAGCGCTGAAAGGGGTCCCGGCGCAAGTGGCTCCTACAATGAGCAGTTCTTC. Its translation is CSAERGPGASGSYNEQFF.

The chain uses TRBV28 and TRBJ2-7; 9 nucleotides match TRBD1. The J segment lost 3 bases and the V segment lost 4 bases, leaving 7 bases of the junction unmatched. Germline CDR1 MDHEN, CDR2 SYDVKM. The CDR3 totals 15 residues. The CDR3 DNA follows: TGTGCCAGCAGTTATCCGGGACAGGGCCTCTACGAGCAGTACTTC. Its translation is CASSYPGQGLYEQYF.

This chain connects TRBV28 to TRBJ2-3; D remains ambiguous. V was shortened by 1 base and J by 3 bases, with 14 bases between the two germline ends. Germline V lookup: CDR1 MDHEN, CDR2 SYDVKM. The CDR3 loop spans 16 amino acids. CDR3 sequence: CASSLLPMIYTDTQYF. CDR3 in DNA: TGTGCCAGCAGTTTATTGCCGATGATTTATACAGATACGCAGTATTTT.

This chain links TRBV18 with TRBJ2-7; D uncertain. Germline lookup yields CDR1 KGHSH and CDR2 LQKENI. The V gene lost 2 bases and the J gene lost 1 base, with 9 bases spanning the gap. This CDR3 contains 14 residues. CDR3 bases: TGTGCCAGCTCACCAGATAGGGTTTCCTACGAGCAGTACTTC. Encoded protein: CASSPDRVSYEQYF.

This chain links TRBV27 with TRBJ2-7, with D possibly matching TRBD2 (6 bases). V was cut by 3 bases and J by 0 bases, with 9 bases left in between. The CDR3 sequence is 14 residues long. The germline gives CDR1 MNHEY, CDR2 SMNVEV (reference sequence). The CDR3: CASSFPGSSYEQYF. DNA of the CDR3: TGTGCCAGCAGTTTCCCCGGGAGCTCCTACGAGCAGTACTTC.